This is a list of T cell receptor beta chains from one sample in a study of regulatory T cells in long-lasting Graves disease. Each CDR3 protein is one row after TCRdb ran MiXCR on the multiplex PCR reads. The table has about 470,000 distinct CDR3 sequences, under 15% seen once. The sample was also linked to a second study, of T cells in Graves' hyperthyroidism and ophthalmopathy.

The sequencing used peripheral blood mononuclear cells (PBMCs), collected at new diagnosis, from a patient treated with antithyroid drugs. The receptor source for this set is a woman in her 30s with Graves disease. CDR3s include the opening cysteine and the closing phenylalanine or tryptophan. The D gene is left open where the match is weak.

V gene	D gene	CDR3 protein
TRBV13	TRBD2	CASSFPSGYSYNEQFF
TRBV7-9	.	CASTLASTDTQYF
TRBV9	.	CASSNRSSGQQNTEAFF
TRBV11-3	TRBD2	CASSLDPGLAGGPGTDTQYF
TRBV24-1	TRBD2	CATSVASGRNTGELFF
TRBV2	TRBD2	CASSFTSGGFNEQFF
TRBV7-6	TRBD2	CASSKGLAGYEQYF
TRBV7-3	.	CASSLSSDLSTGELFF
TRBV5-1	.	CASSFRPATRGNYEQYF
TRBV7-9	TRBD1	CASSTGDNEQFF
TRBV29-1	.	CSVGSGGYEQYF
TRBV7-9	.	CASSFGNSYEQFF
TRBV24-1	TRBD2	CATSEALAGPREQYF
TRBV29-1	.	CSVKASQETQYF
TRBV27	.	CASSLSLGNHGYTF
TRBV25-1	.	CASSEWGVSTYEQYF
TRBV19	TRBD1	CASIDDRASYNEQFF
TRBV20-1	.	CSASDSGKTNYGYTF
TRBV29-1	.	CSVVRGPAEAFF
TRBV6-5	TRBD1	CASSYTPGQGADTQYF
TRBV12-3/TRBV12-4	.	CASSPQSGENSPLHF
TRBV18	.	CASSPSPLAGQGGYEQYF
TRBV2	TRBD2	CASSERLAGGPYNEQFF
TRBV3-1	TRBD2	CASSQVLRLAGLSNEQFF
TRBV19	TRBD2	CASGGLAGADEQYF
TRBV5-5	TRBD1	CASLRDRATEAFF
TRBV11-3	.	CASSLRPKGSSPLHF
TRBV11-3	TRBD2	CASSLSLAGVNEQFF
TRBV10-1	.	CASSDSALADTQYF
TRBV20-1	.	CSATGSRNYGYTF
TRBV6-1	TRBD1	CASSEEKGAPKNIQYF
TRBV7-2	.	CASSLAAGFGKYF